Presented here are 2 T cell receptor beta chains from one specimen sequenced in a study of cytomegalovirus exposure and HLA in healthy donors. PCR employed 60 Vbeta and 13 Jbeta primers. Assay: immunoSEQ multiplex PCR; the TCRdb copy retains only in-frame clones and omits some. This table lists about 48,000 clones. Specimen: PBMCs. These TCRs come from a male donor in good health and CMV-seropositive.

V usage is TRBV11-2 and J usage is TRBJ2-3; the match to TRBD2 covers 10 bases. This CDR3 spans 18 amino acids. With V trimmed by 1 base and J by 1 base, 8 bases remained unmatched. CDR1 and CDR2 from the germline V gene are SGHAT and FQNNGV. The CDR3 protein is CASSLAPGLAGGTDTQYF. CDR3 nucleotides: TGTGCCAGCAGCTTAGCCCCGGGGCTAGCGGGGGGCACAGATACGCAGTATTTT.

V usage is TRBV5-6 and J usage is TRBJ1-1, with 7 bases matching TRBD1. The CDR3 totals 17 residues. After removal of 1 base from V and 1 base from J, the junction contained 10 bases not matched to a gene. Germline V gene data show CDR1 as SGHDT and CDR2 as YYEEEE. As DNA, the CDR3 is TGTGCCAGCAGCTTGCCCACCCCGGGACAGAAGAACACTGAAGCTTTCTTT. Encoded protein: CASSLPTPGQKNTEAFF.